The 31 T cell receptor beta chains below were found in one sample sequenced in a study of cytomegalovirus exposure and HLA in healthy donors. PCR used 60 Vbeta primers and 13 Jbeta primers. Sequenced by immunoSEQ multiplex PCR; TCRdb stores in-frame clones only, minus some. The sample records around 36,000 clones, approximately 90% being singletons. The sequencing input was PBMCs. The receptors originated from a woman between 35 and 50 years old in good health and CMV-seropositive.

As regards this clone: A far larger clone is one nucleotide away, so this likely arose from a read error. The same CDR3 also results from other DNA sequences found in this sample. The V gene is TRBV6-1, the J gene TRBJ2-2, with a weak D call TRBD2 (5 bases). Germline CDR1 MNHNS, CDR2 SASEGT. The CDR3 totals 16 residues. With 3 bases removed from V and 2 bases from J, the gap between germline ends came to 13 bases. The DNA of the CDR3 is TGTGCCAGCAGTGAGTCCGAGACTATTAACACCGGGGAGCTGTTTTTT. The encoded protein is CASSESETINTGELFF.

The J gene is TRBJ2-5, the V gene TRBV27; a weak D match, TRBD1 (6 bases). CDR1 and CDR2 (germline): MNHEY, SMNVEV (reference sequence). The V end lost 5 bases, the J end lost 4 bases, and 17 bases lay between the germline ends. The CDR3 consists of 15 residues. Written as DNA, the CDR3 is TGTGCCAGCAGTCCATCGGCAGGGGAAATAGAGACCCAGTACTTC. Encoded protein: CASSPSAGEIETQYF.

The CDR3 bases are TGTGCCAGCAGCCAAGGGGTCGGACAGGCCTACGAGCAGTACTTC. Protein: CASSQGVGQAYEQYF. The chain recombines TRBV4-2 with TRBJ2-7; TRBD1 aligns across 7 bases. The CDR3 loop spans 15 amino acids. Germline-derived CDR1 and CDR2 are LGHNA and YNFKEQ. Unmatched junction bases numbered 5, after V lost 1 base and J lost 2 bases.

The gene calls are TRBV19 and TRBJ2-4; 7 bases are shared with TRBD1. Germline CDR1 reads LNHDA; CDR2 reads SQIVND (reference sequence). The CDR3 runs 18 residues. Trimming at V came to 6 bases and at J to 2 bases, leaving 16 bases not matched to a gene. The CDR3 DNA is TGTGCCAGTAGCCTGACCCCCAGGGGGTCGGCGACCAAAAACATTCAGTACTTC. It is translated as CASSLTPRGSATKNIQYF. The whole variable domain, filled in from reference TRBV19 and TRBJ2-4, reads DGGITQSPKYLFRKEGQNVTLSCEQNLNHDAMYWYRQDPGQGLRLIYYSQIVNDFQKGDIAEGYSVSREKKESFPLTVTSAQKNPTAFYLCASSLTPRGSATKNIQYFGAGTRLSVL.

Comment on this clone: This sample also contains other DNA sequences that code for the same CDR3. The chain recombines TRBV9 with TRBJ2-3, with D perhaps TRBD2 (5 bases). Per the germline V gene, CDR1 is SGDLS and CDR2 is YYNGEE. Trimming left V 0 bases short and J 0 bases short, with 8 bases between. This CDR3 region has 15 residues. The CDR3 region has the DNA TGTGCCAGCAGCGTAGGGCTAGCTAGCACAGATACGCAGTATTTT. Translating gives CASSVGLASTDTQYF.

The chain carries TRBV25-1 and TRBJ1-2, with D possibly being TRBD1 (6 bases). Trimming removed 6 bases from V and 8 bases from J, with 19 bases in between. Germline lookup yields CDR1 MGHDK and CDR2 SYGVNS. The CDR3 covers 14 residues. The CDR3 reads CASRFSGTSGGYTF. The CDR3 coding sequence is TGTGCCAGCAGATTTTCCGGGACAAGCGGCGGCTACACCTTC.

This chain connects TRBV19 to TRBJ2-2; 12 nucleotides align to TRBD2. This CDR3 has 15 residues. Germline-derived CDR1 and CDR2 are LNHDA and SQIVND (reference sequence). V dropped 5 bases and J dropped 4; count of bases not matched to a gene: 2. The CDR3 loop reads CASSWGLAGTGELFF. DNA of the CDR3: TGTGCCAGTAGTTGGGGACTAGCGGGCACCGGGGAGCTGTTTTTT.

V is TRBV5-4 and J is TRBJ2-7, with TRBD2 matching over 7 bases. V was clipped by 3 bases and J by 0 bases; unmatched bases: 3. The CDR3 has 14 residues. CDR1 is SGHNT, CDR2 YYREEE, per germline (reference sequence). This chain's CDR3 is CASSSKRGSYEQYF. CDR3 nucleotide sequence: TGTGCCAGCAGCTCAAAGCGGGGCTCCTACGAGCAGTACTTC.

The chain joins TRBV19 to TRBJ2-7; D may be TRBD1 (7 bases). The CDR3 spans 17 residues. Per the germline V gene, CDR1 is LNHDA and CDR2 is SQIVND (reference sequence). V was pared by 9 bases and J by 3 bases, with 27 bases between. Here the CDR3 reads CASDYGGGQPKNYEQYF. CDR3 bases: TGTGCCAGCGATTATGGAGGGGGACAGCCGAAAAACTACGAGCAGTACTTC. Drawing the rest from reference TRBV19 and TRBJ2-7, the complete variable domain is DGGITQSPKYLFRKEGQNVTLSCEQNLNHDAMYWYRQDPGQGLRLIYYSQIVNDFQKGDIAEGYSVSREKKESFPLTVTSAQKNPTAFYLCASDYGGGQPKNYEQYFGPGTRLTVT.

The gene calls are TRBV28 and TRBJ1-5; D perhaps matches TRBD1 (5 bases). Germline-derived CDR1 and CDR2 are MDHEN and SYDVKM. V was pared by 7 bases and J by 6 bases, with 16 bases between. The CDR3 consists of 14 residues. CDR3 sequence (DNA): TGTGCCAGCAAGGGCAGGGAAGTAAGTCAGCCCCAGCATTTT. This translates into CASKGREVSQPQHF.

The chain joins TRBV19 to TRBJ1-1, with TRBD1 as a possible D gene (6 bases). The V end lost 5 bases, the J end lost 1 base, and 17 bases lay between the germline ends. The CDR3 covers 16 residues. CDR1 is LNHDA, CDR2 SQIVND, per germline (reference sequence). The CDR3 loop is CASSPLTGYRNTEAFF. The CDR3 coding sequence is TGTGCCAGTAGTCCTCTGACAGGATATAGGAACACTGAAGCTTTCTTT.

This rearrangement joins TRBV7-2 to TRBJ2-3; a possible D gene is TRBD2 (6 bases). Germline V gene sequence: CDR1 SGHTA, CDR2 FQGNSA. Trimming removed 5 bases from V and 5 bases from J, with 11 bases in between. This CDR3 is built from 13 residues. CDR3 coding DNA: TGTGCCAGCAGCCGTGGGAGGAAAGATACGCAGTATTTT. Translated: CASSRGRKDTQYF.

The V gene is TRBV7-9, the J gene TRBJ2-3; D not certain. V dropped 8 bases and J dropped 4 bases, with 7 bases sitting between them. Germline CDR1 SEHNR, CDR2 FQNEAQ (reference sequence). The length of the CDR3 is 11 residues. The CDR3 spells CASSPADTQYF. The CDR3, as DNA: TGTGCCAGCTCTCCAGCAGATACGCAGTATTTT.

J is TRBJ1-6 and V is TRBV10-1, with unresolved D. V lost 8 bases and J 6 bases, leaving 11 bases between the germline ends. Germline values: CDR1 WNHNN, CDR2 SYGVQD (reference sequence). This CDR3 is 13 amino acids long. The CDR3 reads CASGDGINSPLHF. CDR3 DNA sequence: TGCGCCAGCGGAGACGGTATTAATTCACCCCTCCACTTT.

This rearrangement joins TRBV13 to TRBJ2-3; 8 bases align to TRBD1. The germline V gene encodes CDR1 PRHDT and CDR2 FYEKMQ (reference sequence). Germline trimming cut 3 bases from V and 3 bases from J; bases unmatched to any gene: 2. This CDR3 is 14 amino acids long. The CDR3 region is CASSFRQGTDTQYF. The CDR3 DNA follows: TGTGCCAGCAGCTTTAGACAGGGGACAGATACGCAGTATTTT.

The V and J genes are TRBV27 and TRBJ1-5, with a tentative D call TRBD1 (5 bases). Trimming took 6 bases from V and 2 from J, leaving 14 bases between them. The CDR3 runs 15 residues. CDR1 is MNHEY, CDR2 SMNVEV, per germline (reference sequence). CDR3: CASRIGGAGNQPQHF. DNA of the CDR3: TGTGCCAGCAGAATAGGCGGGGCGGGCAATCAGCCCCAGCATTTT.

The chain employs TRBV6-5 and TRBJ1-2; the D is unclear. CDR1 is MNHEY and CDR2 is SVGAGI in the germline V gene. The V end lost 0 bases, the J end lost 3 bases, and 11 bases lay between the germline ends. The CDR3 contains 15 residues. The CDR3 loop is CASSYSGRLDYGYTF. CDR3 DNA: TGTGCCAGCAGTTACTCCGGGAGACTGGACTATGGCTACACCTTC.

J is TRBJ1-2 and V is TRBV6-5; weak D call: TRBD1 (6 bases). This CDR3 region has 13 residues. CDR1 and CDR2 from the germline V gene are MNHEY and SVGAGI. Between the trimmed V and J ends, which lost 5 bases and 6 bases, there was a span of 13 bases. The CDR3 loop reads CASSPAGVNGYTF. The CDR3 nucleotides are TGTGCCAGCAGTCCCGCAGGGGTGAATGGCTACACCTTC.

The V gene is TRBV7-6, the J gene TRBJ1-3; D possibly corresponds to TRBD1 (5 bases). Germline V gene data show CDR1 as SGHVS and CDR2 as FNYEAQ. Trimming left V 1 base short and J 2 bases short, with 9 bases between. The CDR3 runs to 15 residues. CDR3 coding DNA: TGTGCCAGCAGCTTAGGACAGCCGGCTGGAAACACCATATATTTT. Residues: CASSLGQPAGNTIYF.

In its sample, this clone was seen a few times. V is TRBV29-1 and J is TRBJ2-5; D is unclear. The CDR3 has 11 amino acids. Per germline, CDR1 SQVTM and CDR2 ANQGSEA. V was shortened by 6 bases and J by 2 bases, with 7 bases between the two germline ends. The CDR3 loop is CSVRRQETQYF. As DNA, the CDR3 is TGCAGCGTGAGAAGACAAGAGACCCAGTACTTC.

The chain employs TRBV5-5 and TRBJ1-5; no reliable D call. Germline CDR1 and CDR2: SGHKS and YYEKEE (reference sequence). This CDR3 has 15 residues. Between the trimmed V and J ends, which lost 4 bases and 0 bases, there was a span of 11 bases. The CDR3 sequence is CASSPSRISNQPQHF. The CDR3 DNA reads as TGTGCCAGCAGCCCCTCGCGGATTAGCAATCAGCCCCAGCATTTT.

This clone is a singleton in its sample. The CDR3 region has the DNA TGTGCCAGCAGCCCCGGGGGGGGGCTGGTCGGGGGCTACACCTTC. This translates into CASSPGGGLVGGYTF. This chain links TRBV9 with TRBJ1-2, with D perhaps TRBD1 (6 bases). V shed 4 bases and J shed 8 bases, with 21 bases lying between them. Germline CDR1 reads SGDLS; CDR2 reads YYNGEE. CDR3 length: 15 residues.

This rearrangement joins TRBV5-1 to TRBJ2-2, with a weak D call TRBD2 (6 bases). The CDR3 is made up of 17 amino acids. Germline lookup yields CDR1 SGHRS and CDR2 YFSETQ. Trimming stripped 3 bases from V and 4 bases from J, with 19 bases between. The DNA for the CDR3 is TGCGCCAGCAGCTGGGGGGTGACAGTCCGGGGCACCGGGGAGCTGTTTTTT. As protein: CASSWGVTVRGTGELFF. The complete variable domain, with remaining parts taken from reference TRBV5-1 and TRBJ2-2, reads KAGVTQTPRYLIKTRGQQVTLSCSPISGHRSVSWYQQTPGQGLQFLFEYFSETQRNKGNFPGRFSGRQFSNSRSEMNVSTLELGDSALYLCASSWGVTVRGTGELFFGEGSRLTVL.

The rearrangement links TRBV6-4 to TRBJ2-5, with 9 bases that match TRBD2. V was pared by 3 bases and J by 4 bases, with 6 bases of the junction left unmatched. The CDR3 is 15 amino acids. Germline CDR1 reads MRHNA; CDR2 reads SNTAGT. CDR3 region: CASSEEAGGLETQYF. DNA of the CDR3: TGTGCCAGCAGTGAGGAAGCGGGGGGCCTAGAGACCCAGTACTTC.

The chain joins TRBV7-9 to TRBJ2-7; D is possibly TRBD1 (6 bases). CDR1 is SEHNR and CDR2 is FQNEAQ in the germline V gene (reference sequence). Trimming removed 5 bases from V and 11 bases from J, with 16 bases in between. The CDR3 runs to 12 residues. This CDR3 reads CASSPGGRGEYF. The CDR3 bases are TGTGCCAGCAGCCCCGGAGGCAGGGGAGAGTACTTC. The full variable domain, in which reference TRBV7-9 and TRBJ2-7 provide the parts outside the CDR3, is DTGVSQNPRHKITKRGQNVTFRCDPISEHNRLYWYRQTLGQGPEFLTYFQNEAQLEKSRLLSDRFSAERPKGSFSTLEIQRTEQGDSAMYLCASSPGGRGEYFGPGTRLTVT.

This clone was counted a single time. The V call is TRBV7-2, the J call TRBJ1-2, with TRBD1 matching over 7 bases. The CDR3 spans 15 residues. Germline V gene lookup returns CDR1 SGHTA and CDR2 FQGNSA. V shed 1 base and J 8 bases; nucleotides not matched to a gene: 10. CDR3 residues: CASSLERAGGYGYTF. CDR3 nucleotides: TGTGCCAGCAGCTTAGAACGGGCAGGGGGATACGGCTACACCTTC.

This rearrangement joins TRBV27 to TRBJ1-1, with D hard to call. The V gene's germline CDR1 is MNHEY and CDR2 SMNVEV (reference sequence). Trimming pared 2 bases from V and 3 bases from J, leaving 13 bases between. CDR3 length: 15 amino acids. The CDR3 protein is CASSLIGVGDTEAFF. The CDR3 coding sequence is TGTGCCAGCAGTTTAATCGGGGTTGGGGACACTGAAGCTTTCTTT.

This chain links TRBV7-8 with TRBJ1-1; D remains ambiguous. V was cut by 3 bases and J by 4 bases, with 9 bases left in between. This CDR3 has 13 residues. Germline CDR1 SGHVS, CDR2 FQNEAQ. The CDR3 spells CASSFYAGTEAFF. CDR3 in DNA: TGTGCCAGCAGCTTCTACGCGGGCACTGAAGCTTTCTTT.

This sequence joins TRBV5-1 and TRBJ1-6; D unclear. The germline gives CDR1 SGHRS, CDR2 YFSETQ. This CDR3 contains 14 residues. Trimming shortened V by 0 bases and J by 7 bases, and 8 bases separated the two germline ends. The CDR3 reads CASSLDPGNSPLHF. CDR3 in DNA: TGCGCCAGCAGCTTGGATCCGGGAAATTCACCCCTCCACTTT.

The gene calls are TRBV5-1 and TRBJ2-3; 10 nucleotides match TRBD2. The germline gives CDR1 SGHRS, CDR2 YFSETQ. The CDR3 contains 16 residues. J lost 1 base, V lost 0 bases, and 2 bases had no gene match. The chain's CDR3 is CASSLAGTSGTDTQYF. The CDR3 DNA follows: TGCGCCAGCAGCTTGGCAGGGACTAGCGGCACAGATACGCAGTATTTT.

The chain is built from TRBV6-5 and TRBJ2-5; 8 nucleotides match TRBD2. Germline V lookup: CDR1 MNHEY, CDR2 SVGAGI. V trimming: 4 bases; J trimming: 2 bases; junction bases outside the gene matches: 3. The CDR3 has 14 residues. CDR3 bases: TGTGCCAGCAGTTTCCGCGGGGGGCAAGAGACCCAGTACTTC. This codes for CASSFRGGQETQYF.